The following is a TCR beta chain sequence with its context. Its antigen specificity is not known. There are no base qualities to consult, and no much larger clone falls within one base. Interpreted using the paper, the treatment or condition label stands for: suppressive antiretroviral therapy. Lysates of CMV-infected fibroblasts were used at 10 ug/mL for cell stimulation. Memory CD4+ T cells that did not respond, being CD40L-negative, CD69-negative and CD45RO-high, were sorted as memory populations depleted of antigen-responding cells. Participants were HIV-1-infected adults who started suppressive ART during chronic infection. Participants had undetectable plasma HIV-1 RNA below 50 copies/mL for at least 4 years. To be included, participants needed a CD4+ T cell count above 400 cells/uL and a positive CMV serology. Before stimulation, PBMCs were isolated using density centrifugation and then depleted of CD8+ T cells. CD8-depleted PBMCs were stimulated for over 15 hours with anti-CD28/CD49d costimulation, CD40-blocking antibody and enfuvirtide to prevent new infections. Cells were sorted on a Beckman Coulter MoFlo Legacy or XDP sorter, with propidium iodide excluding dead cells. Genomic DNA was extracted using the QIAamp DNA Mini Kit for samples with more than one million cells and using the Quick-DNA Microprep Kit for all other samples.

TCRbeta repertoires were sequenced from genomic DNA with the immunoSEQ hsTCRB assay version 4 in survey mode. For TCRbeta sequencing, genomic DNA was diluted to about 9.1 ng/uL, and up to about 1 ug was used per sample. As for the authors' bioinformatics: ImmunoSeq Analyzer 3.0 was used for analysis of TCRbeta data, and diversity was computed on productive nucleotide rearrangements. Using the Immunarch R package, the improved Chao index served to estimate lower-bound TCR diversity and the Gini coefficient served to estimate clonality. Nucleotide rearrangements that differed but encoded the same CDR3beta amino acid sequence were counted as separate clonotypes. Differential abundance analysis identified TCRbeta sequences significantly enriched in antigen-responding cells relative to anti-CD3/anti-CD28-activated cells. Using predicted peptide-MHC specificity as the basis, GLIPH2 grouped TCRs into clusters, both for each participant individually and for the merged data sets that combined participants. Entries here come from immuneACCESS through TCRdb and include only in-frame sequences with V and J called. Some clones fail to appear in such tables; in the studies checked, an unresolved V gene covers under half of the shortfall, and the cause of the remainder is unknown. V and J calls and clone size are copied from that table; D and trimming were computed from the DNA. The sample data list 25,000 to 35,000 clones, and roughly 82% of these were observed just once. More than 0.85% of the sample lies in the top ten.

This sample is part of a study of persistence of HIV-infected CD4 T cells (dated by TCRdb to about 2020). At the level of the whole study: The study isolated CMV- and HIV-1 Gag-responding CD4+ T cells from ART-treated individuals to examine antigen-driven clonal expansion of HIV-1-infected cells. Apart from two participants who underwent leukapheresis at a single time point, peripheral blood samples of up to 180 mL were collected from participants at multiple time points. In the cross-participant TCR cluster analysis, fewer than 10 participants were included for CMV and roughly seven participants were included for Gag. The clonality of all cells in each sorted population was assessed by TCRbeta sequencing, whereas the clonality of infected cells was assessed by proviral sequencing. The median time participants had been on suppressive ART was 7 to 9 years.

General conclusions and limits of the study: TCRbeta richness in CMV- and Gag-responding cells was significantly lower than in anti-CD3/anti-CD28-responding cells; CMV-responding cells had higher oligoclonality than CD3/CD28-stimulated and Gag-responding cells. Few individuals were included in the study, and only a limited range of antigens was tested. Bulk TCR analyses could not be limited to the rare CMV-responding cells that actually contained HIV-1 proviruses. Antigen-responding cells were enriched for expanded CDR3beta sequences that were degenerate, which suggests that CD4+ responses to CMV and Gag underwent convergent selection. Within the same sorted populations, TCR oligoclonality correlated with proviral oligoclonality.

V and J lose 8 bases and 4 bases, and a span of 8 bases separates them. From the germline V gene, CDR1 is SGHTA and CDR2 is FQGTGA. From the cysteine up to the phenylalanine, the CDR3 has a length of 12 residues. The DNA shown is the 36-base CDR3, in frame from base 1. This receptor was obtained from an adult man with HIV who was CMV-seropositive. The chain links TRBV7-3 with TRBJ2-2, with the D gene uncertain. The material sequenced was CD4+ T cells sorted from PBMCs after approximately 20-hour stimulation, taken from a patient who received antiretroviral therapy. In the paper's terms, the cell subset or site label means: CD40L-CD69- CD45RO-high memory CD4 T cells not responding to CMV lysate. The sequenced DNA: TGTGCCAGCGGCTATAGCACCGGGGAGCTGTTTTTT. Its coded protein is CASGYSTGELFF.